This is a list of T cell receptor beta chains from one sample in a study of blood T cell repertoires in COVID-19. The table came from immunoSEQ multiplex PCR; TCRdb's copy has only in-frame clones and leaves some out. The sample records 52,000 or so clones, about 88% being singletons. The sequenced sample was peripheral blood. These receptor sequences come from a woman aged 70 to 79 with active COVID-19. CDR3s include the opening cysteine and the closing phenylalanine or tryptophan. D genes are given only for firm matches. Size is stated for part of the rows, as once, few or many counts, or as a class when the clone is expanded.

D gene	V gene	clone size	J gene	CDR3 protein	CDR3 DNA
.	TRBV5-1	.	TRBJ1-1	CASSLLGSTEAFF	TGCGCCAGCAGCTTGCTAGGAAGCACTGAAGCTTTCTTT
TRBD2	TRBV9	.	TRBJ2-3	CASSVTPSGSEDTQYF	TGTGCCAGCAGCGTAACACCTAGCGGGAGTGAAGATACGCAGTATTTT
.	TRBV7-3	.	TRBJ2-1	CASSLSTVNYNEQFF	TGTGCCAGCAGCTTAAGTACAGTCAACTACAATGAGCAGTTCTTC
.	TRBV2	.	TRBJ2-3	CASRGSVTSYTQYF	TGTGCCAGCAGGGGGAGCGTCACCTCTTATACGCAGTATTTT
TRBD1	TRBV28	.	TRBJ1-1	CASSTPYDRGLTEAFF	TGTGCCAGCAGCACGCCATACGACAGGGGGTTGACTGAAGCTTTCTTT
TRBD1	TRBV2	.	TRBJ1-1	CASSPQQGATTEAFF	TGTGCCAGCAGTCCCCAGCAGGGGGCTACGACTGAAGCTTTCTTT
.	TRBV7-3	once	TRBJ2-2	CASSLSGADTGELFF	TGTGCCAGCAGCTTAAGTGGGGCGGACACCGGGGAGCTGTTTTTT
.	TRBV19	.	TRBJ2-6	CASSVQPGQNSGANVLTF	TGTGCCAGTAGTGTACAACCGGGACAAAACTCTGGGGCCAACGTCCTGACTTTC
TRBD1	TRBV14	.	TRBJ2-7	CASSLRGPNEQYF	TGTGCCAGCAGCCTCAGGGGGCCAAACGAGCAGTACTTC
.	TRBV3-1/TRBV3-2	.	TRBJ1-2	CASSQDLQTYGYTF	TGTGCCAGCAGCCAAGATTTACAGACCTATGGCTACACCTTC
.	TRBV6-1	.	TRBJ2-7	CASSEAREQYF	TGTGCCAGCAGTGAAGCGCGGGAGCAGTACTTC
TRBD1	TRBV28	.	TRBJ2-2	CASSFSLGQGFTGELFF	TGTGCCAGCAGTTTCTCTCTTGGACAGGGATTCACCGGGGAGCTGTTTTTT
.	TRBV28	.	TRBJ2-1	CASPPSGPGVYNEQFF	TGTGCCAGCCCCCCTTCAGGGCCGGGCGTCTACAATGAGCAGTTCTTC